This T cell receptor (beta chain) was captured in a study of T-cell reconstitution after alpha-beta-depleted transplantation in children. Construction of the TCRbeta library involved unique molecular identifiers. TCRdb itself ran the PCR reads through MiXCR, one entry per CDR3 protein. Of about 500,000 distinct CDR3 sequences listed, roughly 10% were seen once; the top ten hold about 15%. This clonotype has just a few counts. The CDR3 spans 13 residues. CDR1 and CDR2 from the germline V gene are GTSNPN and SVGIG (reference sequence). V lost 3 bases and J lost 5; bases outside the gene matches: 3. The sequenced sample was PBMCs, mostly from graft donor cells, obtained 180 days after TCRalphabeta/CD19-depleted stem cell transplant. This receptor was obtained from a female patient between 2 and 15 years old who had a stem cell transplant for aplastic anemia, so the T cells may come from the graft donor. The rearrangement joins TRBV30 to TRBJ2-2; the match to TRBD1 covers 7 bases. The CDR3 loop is CAWRRGRTGELFF. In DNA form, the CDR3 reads TGTGCCTGGAGAAGGGGGCGTACCGGGGAGCTGTTTTTT.